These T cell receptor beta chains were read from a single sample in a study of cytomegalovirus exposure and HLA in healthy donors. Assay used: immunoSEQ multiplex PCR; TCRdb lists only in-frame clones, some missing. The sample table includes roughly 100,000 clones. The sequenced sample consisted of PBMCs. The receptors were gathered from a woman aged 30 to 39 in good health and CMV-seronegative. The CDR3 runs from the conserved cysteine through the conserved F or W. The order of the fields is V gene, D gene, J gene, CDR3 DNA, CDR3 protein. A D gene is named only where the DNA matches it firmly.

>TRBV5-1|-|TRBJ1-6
TGCGCCAGCAGCCTTGACAGTTATTCACCCCTCCACTTT
CASSLDSYSPLHF
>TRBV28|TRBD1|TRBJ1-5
TGTGCCAGCAATCACCTGGACAGGGACAATCAGCCCCAGCATTTT
CASNHLDRDNQPQHF
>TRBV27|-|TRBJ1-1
TGTGCCAGCAGTTTATTGGGACACCTGAACACTGAAGCTTTCTTT
CASSLLGHLNTEAFF
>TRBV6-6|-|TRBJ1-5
TGTGCCAGCAACCCCGGGGTAGCTCATAGCAATCAGCCCCAGCATTTT
CASNPGVAHSNQPQHF
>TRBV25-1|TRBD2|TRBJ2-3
TGTGCCAGCGGCCCTCTTGGTAGCGGGAGCCGGGCAGATACGCAGTATTTT
CASGPLGSGSRADTQYF
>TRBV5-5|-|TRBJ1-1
TGTGCCAGCAGCCAGGGTAGTCCTGAAGCTTTCTTT
CASSQGSPEAFF
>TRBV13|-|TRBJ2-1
TGTGCCAGCAGCTCCACAGGTTGGGCCAACAATGAGCAGTTCTTC
CASSSTGWANNEQFF
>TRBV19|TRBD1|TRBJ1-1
TGTGCCACACGAAGGACAGGGGTCACTGAAGCTTTCTTT
CATRRTGVTEAFF
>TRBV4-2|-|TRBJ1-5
TGTGCCAGCAGTCCCGGCGGGGCTAGCAATCAGCCCCAGCATTTT
CASSPGGASNQPQHF
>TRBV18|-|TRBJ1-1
TGTGCCAGCTCACCTACCGCCGGGACTGGTTCGAACACTGAAGCTTTCTTT
CASSPTAGTGSNTEAFF
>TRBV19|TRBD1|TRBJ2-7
TGTGCCAGTAGTCGGACAGGGGCGAACTACGAGCAGTACTTC
CASSRTGANYEQYF